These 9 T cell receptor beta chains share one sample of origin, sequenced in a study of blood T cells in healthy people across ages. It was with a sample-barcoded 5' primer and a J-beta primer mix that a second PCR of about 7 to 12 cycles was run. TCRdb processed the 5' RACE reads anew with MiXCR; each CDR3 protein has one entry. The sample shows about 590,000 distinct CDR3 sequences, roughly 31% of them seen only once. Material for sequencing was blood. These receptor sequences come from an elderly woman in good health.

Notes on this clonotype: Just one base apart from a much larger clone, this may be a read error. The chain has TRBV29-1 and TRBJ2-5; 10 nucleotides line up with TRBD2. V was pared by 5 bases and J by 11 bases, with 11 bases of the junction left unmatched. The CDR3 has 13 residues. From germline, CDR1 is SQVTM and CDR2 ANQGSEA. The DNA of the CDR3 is TGCAGCGTTAATAGCGGGGGGTACAATGAGCAGTACTTC. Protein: CSVNSGGYNEQYF. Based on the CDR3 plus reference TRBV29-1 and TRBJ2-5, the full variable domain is SAVISQKPSRDICQRGTSLTIQCQVDSQVTMMFWYRQQPGQSLTLIATANQGSEATYESGFVIDKFPISRPNLTFSTLTVSNMSPEDSSIYLCSVNSGGYNEQYFGPGTRLLVL.

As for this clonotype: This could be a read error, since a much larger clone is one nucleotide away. CDR3 region: CATSDPLRRGLNEQFF. The CDR3 DNA follows: TGTGCCACCAGTGACCCCTTGCGGAGGGGCTTGAATGAGCAGTTCTTC. The V call is TRBV24-1, the J call TRBJ2-1; D might be TRBD2 (6 bases). CDR3 size: 16 residues. The germline CDR1 and CDR2 sequences are KGHDR and SFDVKD. V was shortened by 4 bases and J by 7 bases, with 19 bases between the two germline ends.

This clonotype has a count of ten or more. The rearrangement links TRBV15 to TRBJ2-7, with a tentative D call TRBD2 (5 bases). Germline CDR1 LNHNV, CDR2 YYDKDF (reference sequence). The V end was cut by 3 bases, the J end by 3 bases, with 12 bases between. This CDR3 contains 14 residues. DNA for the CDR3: TGTGCCACCAGCAGGCCCGGGGTAGTCTACGAGCAGTACTTC. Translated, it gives CATSRPGVVYEQYF.

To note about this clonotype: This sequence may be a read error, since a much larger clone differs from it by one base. The CDR3 DNA reads as TGCGCCAGCAGCGGTCTTGGCTCCTACAATGAGCAGTTCTTC. Protein product: CASSGLGSYNEQFF. The chain couples TRBV5-1 to TRBJ2-1; D is unclear. CDR1 is SGHRS and CDR2 is YFSETQ in the germline V gene. Trimming cost V 4 bases and J 0 bases, with 8 bases left between them. CDR3 length equals 14 residues.

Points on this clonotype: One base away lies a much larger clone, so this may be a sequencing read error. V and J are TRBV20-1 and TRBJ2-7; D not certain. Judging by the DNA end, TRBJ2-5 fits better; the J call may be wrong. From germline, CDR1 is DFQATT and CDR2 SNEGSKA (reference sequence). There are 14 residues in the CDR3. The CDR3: CSADWRRGQETQYF. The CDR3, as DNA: TGCAGTGCTGACTGGCGGAGAGGTCAGGAGACCCAGTACTTC.

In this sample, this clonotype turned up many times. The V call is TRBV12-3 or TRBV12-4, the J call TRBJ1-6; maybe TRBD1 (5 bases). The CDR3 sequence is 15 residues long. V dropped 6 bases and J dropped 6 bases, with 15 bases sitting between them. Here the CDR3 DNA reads TGTGCCAGCAGCCCCTCCCGGGGCCGTAATTCACCCCTCCACTTT. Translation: CASSPSRGRNSPLHF.

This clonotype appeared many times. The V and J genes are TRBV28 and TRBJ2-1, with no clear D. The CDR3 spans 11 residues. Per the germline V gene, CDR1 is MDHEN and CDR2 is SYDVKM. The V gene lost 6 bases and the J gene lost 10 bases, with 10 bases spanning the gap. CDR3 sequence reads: CASRGSREQFF. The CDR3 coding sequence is TGTGCCAGCAGAGGGTCGAGGGAGCAGTTCTTC.

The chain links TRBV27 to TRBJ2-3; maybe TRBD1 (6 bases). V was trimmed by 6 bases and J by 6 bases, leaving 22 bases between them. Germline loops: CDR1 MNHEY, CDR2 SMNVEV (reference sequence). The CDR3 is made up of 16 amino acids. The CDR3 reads CASSLQTGQRPDTQYF. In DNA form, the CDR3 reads TGTGCCAGCAGCCTACAGACCGGACAGCGACCCGATACGCAGTATTTT.

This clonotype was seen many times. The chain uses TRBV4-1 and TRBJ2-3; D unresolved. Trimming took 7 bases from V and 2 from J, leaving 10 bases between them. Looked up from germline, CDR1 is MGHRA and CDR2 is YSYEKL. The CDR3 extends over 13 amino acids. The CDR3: CASIGSYTDTQYF. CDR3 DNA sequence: TGCGCCAGCATTGGCAGTTACACAGATACGCAGTATTTT.